This TCR beta chain was recovered during a study of CD8 T cells in Susac syndrome. The sample holds one count of this clonotype. Peripheral blood CD8+ and CD4+ T cells were profiled by TCR beta sequencing. V trimming: 5 bases; J trimming: 4 bases; junction bases outside the gene matches: 5. Germline values: CDR1 LNHDA, CDR2 SQIVND (reference sequence). The CDR3 runs to 15 residues. When the RNA was reverse transcribed, random hexamers were used with an input of about 0.5 to 1 ug. TCRdb reprocessed the immunoSEQ multiplex PCR reads with MiXCR, giving one entry per CDR3 protein. This table holds around 160,000 distinct CDR3 sequences, 90% to 95% found once.

Sequencing input: CD4+ T cells from PBMCs. This clonotype originated in a human donor in good health. The rearrangement links TRBV19 to TRBJ1-2, with 12 bases that match TRBD1. The CDR3 loop is CASSPGDRGLYGYTF. For the CDR3, the DNA is TGTGCCAGTAGTCCGGGGGACAGGGGGCTCTATGGCTACACCTTC.